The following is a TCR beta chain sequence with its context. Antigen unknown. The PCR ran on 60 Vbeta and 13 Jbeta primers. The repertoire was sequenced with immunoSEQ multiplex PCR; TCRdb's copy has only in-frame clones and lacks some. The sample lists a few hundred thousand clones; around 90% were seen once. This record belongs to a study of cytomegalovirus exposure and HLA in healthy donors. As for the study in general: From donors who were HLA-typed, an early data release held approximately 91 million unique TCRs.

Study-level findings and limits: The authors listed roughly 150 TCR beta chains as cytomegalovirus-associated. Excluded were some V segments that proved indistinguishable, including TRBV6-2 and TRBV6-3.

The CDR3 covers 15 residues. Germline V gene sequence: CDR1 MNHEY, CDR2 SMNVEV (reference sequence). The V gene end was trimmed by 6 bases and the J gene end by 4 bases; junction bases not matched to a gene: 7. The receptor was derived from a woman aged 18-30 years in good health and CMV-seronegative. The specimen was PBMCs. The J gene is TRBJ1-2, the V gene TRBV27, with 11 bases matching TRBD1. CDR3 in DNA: TGTGCCAGCAGGCCGGACAGGGGGCCTTCCTATGGCTACACCTTC. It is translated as CASRPDRGPSYGYTF.